This TCR beta chain was obtained from a study of glioma-infiltrating T cells. Points from the study as a whole: Gliomas, especially low-grade, showed above-expected tissue-blood divergence; non-neoplastic patients showed below. Tissue and blood shared very few CDR3 sequences.

The iRepertoire nested amplicon-rescue multiplex PCR amplified TCR alpha and beta CDR3s from RNA. Input was roughly 95-400 ng of tissue mRNA or PBMC total RNA. TCRdb reprocessed the multiplex PCR reads with MiXCR, giving one entry per CDR3 protein. The data contain under 150,000 distinct CDR3 sequences, roughly two fifths of them seen just once; the ten biggest clones take up around 18%. Losses at the gene ends were 5 bases for V and 1 base for J; bases not matched to a gene: 5. Germline-derived CDR1 and CDR2 are KGHDR and SFDVKD. The length of the CDR3 is 16 residues. This clonotype has a count of ten or more. The antigen remains unidentified.

Material for sequencing was glioma tissue, nonneoplastic brain tissue, or PBMCs (not recorded which). The chain is built from TRBV24-1 and TRBJ2-1; TRBD2 matches at 9 bases. This TCR derives from a human donor with low-grade glioma or glioblastoma, undergoing nonglioma brain surgery, or in good health (not recorded which). This chain's CDR3 is CATSGPGLASYNEQFF. The CDR3 nucleotides are TGTGCCACCAGTGGCCCGGGACTAGCTTCCTACAATGAGCAGTTCTTC.